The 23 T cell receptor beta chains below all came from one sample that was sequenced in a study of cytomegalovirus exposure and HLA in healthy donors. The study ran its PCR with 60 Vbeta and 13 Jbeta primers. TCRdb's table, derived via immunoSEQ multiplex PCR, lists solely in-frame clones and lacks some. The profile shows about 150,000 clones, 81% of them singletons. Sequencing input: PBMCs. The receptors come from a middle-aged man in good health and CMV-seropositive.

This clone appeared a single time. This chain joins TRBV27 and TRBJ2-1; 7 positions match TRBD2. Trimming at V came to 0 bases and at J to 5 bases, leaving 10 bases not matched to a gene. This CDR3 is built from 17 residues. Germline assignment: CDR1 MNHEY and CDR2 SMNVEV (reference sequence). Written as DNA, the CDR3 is TGTGCCAGCAGTTTATCCCCTTGGCGGGAGACAGACAATGAGCAGTTCTTC. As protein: CASSLSPWRETDNEQFF.

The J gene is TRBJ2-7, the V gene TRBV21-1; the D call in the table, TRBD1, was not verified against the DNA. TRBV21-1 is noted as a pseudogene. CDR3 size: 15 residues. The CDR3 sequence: CASLRATGSSYEQYF. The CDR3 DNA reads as TGTGCCAGCCTCAGGGCGACAGGGAGCTCCTACGAGCAGTACTTC.

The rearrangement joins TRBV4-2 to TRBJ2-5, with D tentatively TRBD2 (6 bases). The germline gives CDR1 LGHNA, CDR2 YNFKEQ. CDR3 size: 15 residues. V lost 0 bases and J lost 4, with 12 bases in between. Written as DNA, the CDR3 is TGTGCCAGCAGCCAAGATCACGGGAGAGGAGAGACCCAGTACTTC. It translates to CASSQDHGRGETQYF.

The CDR3 nucleotides are TGTGCCAGTAAGACTCTCCGGGACAGGGAAAGCGAGCAGTACTTC. Translated, it gives CASKTLRDRESEQYF. The chain joins TRBV19 to TRBJ2-7; TRBD1 matches at 9 bases. Germline CDR1 and CDR2: LNHDA and SQIVND (reference sequence). V trimming: 7 bases; J trimming: 6 bases; junction bases outside the gene matches: 13. CDR3 length: 15 amino acids.

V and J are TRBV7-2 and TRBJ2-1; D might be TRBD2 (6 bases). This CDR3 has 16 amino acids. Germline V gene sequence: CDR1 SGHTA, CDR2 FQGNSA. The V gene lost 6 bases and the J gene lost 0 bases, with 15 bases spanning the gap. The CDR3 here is CASSPEEGSSYNEQFF. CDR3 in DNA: TGTGCCAGCAGTCCAGAGGAGGGTAGCTCCTACAATGAGCAGTTCTTC. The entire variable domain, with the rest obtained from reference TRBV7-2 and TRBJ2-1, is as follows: GAGVSQSPSNKVTEKGKDVELRCDPISGHTALYWYRQSLGQGLEFLIYFQGNSAPDKSGLPSDRFSAERTGGSVSTLTIQRTQQEDSAVYLCASSPEEGSSYNEQFFGPGTRLTVL.

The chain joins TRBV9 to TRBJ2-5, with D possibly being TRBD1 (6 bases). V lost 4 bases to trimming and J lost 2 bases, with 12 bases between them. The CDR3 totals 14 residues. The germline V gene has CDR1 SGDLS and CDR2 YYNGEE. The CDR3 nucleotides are TGTGCCAGCAGCCCAACAGGGATACAAGAGACCCAGTACTTC. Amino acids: CASSPTGIQETQYF.

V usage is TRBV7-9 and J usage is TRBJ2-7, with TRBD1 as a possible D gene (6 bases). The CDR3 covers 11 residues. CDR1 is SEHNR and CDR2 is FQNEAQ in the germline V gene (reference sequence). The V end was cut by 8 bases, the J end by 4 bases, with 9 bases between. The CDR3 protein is CASEGVYEQYF. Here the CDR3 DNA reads TGTGCCAGCGAGGGGGTTTACGAGCAGTACTTC.

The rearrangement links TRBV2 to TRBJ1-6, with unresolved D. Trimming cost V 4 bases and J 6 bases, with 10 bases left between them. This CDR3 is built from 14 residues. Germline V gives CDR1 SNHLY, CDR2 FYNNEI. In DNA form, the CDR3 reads TGTGCCAGCAGTGGGGCTTACCCTAATTCACCCCTCCACTTT. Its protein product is CASSGAYPNSPLHF.

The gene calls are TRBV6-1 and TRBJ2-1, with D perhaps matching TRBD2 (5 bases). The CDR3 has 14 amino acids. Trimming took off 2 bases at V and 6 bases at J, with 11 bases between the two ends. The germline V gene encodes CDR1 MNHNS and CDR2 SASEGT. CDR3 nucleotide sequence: TGTGCCAGCAGTGAACCCTCTAGCAGCAATGAGCAGTTCTTC. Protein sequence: CASSEPSSSNEQFF.

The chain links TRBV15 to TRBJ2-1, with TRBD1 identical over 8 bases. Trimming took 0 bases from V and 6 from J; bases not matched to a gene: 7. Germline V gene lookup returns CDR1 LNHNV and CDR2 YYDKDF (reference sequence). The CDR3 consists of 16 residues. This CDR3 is CATSRDHQGAGNEQFF. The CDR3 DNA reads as TGTGCCACCAGCAGAGATCATCAGGGGGCCGGCAATGAGCAGTTCTTC. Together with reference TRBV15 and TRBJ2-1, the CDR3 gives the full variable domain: DAMVIQNPRYQVTQFGKPVTLSCSQTLNHNVMYWYQQKSSQAPKLLFHYYDKDFNNEADTPDNFQSRRPNTSFCFLDIRSPGLGDTAMYLCATSRDHQGAGNEQFFGPGTRLTVL.

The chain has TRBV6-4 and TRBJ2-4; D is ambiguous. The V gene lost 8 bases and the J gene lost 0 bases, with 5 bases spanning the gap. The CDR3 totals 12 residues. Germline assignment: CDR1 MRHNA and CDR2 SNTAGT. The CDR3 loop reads CASRRAKNIQYF. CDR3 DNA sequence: TGTGCCAGCCGTCGAGCCAAAAACATTCAGTACTTC.

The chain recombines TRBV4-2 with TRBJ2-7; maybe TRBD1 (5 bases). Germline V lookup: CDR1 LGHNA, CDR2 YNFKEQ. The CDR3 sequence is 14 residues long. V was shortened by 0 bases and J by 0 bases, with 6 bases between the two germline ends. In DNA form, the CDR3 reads TGTGCCAGCAGCCAAGAGACAGCCTCCTACGAGCAGTACTTC. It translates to CASSQETASYEQYF.

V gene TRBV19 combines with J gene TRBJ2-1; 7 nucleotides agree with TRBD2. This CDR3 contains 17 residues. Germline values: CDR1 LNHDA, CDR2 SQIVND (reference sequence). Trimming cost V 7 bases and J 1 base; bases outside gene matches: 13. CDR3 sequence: CASKRGPGLESYNEQFF. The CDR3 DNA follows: TGTGCCAGTAAAAGGGGCCCTGGACTAGAATCCTACAATGAGCAGTTCTTC.

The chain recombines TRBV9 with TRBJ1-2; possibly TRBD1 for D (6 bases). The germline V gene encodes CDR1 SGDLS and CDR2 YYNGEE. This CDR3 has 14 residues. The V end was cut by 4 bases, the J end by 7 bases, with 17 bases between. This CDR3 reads CASSTLRDTPGYTF. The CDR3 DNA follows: TGTGCCAGCAGCACCCTCCGGGACACCCCTGGCTACACCTTC.

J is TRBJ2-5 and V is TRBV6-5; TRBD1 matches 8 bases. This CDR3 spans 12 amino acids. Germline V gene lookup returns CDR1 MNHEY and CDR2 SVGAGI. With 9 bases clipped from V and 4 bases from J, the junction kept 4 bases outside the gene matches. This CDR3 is CASGQGRETQYF. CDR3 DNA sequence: TGTGCCAGTGGACAGGGCCGAGAGACCCAGTACTTC.

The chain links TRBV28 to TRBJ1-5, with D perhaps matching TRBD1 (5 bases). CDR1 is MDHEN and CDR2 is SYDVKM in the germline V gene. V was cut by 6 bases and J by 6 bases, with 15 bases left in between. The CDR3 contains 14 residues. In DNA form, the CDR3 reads TGTGCCAGCAGACCTCCCGGGGGTGGTCAGCCCCAGCATTTT. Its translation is CASRPPGGGQPQHF.

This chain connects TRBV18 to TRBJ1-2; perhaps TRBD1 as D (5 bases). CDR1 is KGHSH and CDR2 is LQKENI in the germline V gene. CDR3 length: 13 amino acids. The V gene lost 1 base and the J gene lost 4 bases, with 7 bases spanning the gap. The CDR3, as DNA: TGTGCCAGCTCACCACAGGGGATCTATGGCTACACCTTC. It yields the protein CASSPQGIYGYTF.

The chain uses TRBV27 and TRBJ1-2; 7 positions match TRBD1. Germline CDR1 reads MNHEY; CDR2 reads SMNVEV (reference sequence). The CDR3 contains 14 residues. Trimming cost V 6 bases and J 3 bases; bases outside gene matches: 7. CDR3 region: CASRQQGRDYGYTF. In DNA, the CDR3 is TGTGCCAGCAGACAACAGGGGAGAGACTATGGCTACACCTTC.

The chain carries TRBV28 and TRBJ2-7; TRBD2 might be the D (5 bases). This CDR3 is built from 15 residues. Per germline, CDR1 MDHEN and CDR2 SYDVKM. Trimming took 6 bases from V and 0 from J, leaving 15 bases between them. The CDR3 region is CASSSGKELSYEQYF. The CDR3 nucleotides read TGTGCCAGCAGCTCCGGGAAGGAGCTCTCCTACGAGCAGTACTTC.

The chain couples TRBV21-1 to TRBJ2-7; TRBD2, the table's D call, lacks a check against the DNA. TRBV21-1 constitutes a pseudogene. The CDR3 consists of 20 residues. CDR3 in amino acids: CASNPMSGTSDIIKGYEQYF. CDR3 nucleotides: TGTGCCAGCAACCCGATGTCCGGGACTAGCGACATAATTAAGGGCTACGAGCAGTACTTC.

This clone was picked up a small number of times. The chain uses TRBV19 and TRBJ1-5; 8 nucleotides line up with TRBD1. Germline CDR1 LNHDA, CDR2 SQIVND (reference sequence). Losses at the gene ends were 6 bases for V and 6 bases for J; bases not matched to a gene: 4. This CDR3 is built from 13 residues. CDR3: CASSTGGLQPQHF. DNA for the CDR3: TGTGCCAGTAGCACAGGGGGTCTTCAGCCCCAGCATTTT.

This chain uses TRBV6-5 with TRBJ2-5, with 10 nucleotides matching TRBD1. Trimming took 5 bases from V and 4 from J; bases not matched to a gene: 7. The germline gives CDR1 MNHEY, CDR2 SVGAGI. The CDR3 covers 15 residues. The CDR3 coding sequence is TGTGCCAGCAGTGGCCGACAGGGGGCAAGAGAGACCCAGTACTTC. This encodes CASSGRQGARETQYF.

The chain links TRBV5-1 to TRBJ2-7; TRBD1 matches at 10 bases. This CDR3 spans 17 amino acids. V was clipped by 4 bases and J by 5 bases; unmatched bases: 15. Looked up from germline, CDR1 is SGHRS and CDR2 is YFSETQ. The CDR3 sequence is CASSPSPPGTGENEQYF. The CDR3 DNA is TGCGCCAGCAGCCCCTCGCCACCCGGGACAGGGGAAAACGAGCAGTACTTC.